This is a list of T cell receptor beta chains from one sample in a study of cytomegalovirus exposure and HLA in healthy donors. TCRdb's copy holds only in-frame clones and misses some; the assay was immunoSEQ multiplex PCR. This sample has roughly 60,000 clones; roughly 91% occur once, and the top ten carry 2% to 2.5%. What was sequenced was PBMCs. The origin of the receptors is a woman in her 30s in good health and CMV-seronegative. Both conserved end residues are part of each CDR3. D genes are given only for firm matches. Only some rows state a clone size, as once, few, many or a class for expanded clones.

v_call	clone_size	cdr3_length	d_call	j_call	cdr3_aa	cdr3_nt
TRBV27	once	14	NA	TRBJ2-3	CASSLTRVEDTQYF	TGTGCCAGCAGTTTAACGAGGGTGGAAGATACGCAGTATTTT
TRBV5-5	NA	13	NA	TRBJ2-1	CASSSLLNNEQFF	TGTGCCAGCAGCTCCCTCCTTAACAATGAGCAGTTCTTC
TRBV6-1	NA	15	TRBD1	TRBJ1-6	CASNKPTGEGSPLHF	TGTGCCAGCAATAAACCGACAGGGGAAGGTTCACCCCTCCACTTT
TRBV9	NA	14	TRBD2	TRBJ2-7	CASSPRTSADEQYF	TGTGCCAGCAGCCCGAGGACTAGCGCGGACGAGCAGTACTTC
TRBV4-2	once	20	TRBD1	TRBJ1-3	CASSQDGDRTLIGLGNTIYF	TGTGCCAGCAGCCAAGATGGGGACAGGACCTTGATCGGTCTAGGAAACACCATATATTTT
TRBV30	NA	14	NA	TRBJ1-2	CAWSENSPQLGYTF	TGTGCCTGGAGTGAAAACAGTCCCCAGCTTGGCTACACCTTC
TRBV5-4	NA	17	TRBD1	TRBJ2-1	CASNQFTGASSYNEQFF	TGTGCCAGCAACCAATTTACAGGGGCGAGCTCCTACAATGAGCAGTTCTTC
TRBV18	NA	18	NA	TRBJ2-5	CASSSTGTSRTFQETQYF	TGTGCCAGCTCGTCAACAGGCACTAGCAGAACCTTTCAAGAGACCCAGTACTTC
TRBV25-1	once	16	TRBD1	TRBJ2-5	CASSDSTGRGWETQYF	TGTGCCAGCAGTGACTCTACCGGCAGGGGGTGGGAGACCCAGTACTTC
TRBV5-1	NA	18	NA	TRBJ2-1	CASSLDQKNPSSYNEQFF	TGCGCCAGCAGCTTGGACCAAAAGAACCCCAGCTCCTACAATGAGCAGTTCTTC
TRBV5-1	once	14	TRBD2	TRBJ2-7	CASSLAGGRYEQYF	TGCGCCAGCAGCTTGGCGGGAGGACGCTACGAGCAGTACTTC
TRBV4-2	NA	15	TRBD1	TRBJ1-1	CASSQAQGGGTEAFF	TGTGCCAGCAGCCAAGCCCAGGGGGGTGGCACTGAAGCTTTCTTT
TRBV18	NA	15	NA	TRBJ1-1	CASSQREGAGTEAFF	TGTGCCAGCTCACAACGTGAGGGCGCGGGCACTGAAGCTTTCTTT
TRBV6-1	NA	14	NA	TRBJ2-2	CASRLLANTGELFF	TGTGCCAGCAGGTTACTAGCGAACACCGGGGAGCTGTTTTTT
TRBV7-8	NA	14	TRBD2	TRBJ2-7	CATAKAGPRGEQYF	TGTGCCACTGCTAAAGCGGGGCCCCGGGGCGAGCAGTACTTC
TRBV5-4	NA	16	NA	TRBJ2-3	CASSFSLGSALDTQYF	TGTGCCAGCAGCTTCTCACTAGGCTCGGCTCTAGATACGCAGTATTTT
TRBV6-6	NA	15	NA	TRBJ1-2	CASSYVEPDNYGYTF	TGTGCCAGCAGTTACGTGGAGCCTGATAACTATGGCTACACCTTC
TRBV2	NA	18	TRBD2	TRBJ2-6	CASSFRTGLRSGANVLTF	TGTGCCAGCAGTTTCAGAACGGGACTACGCTCTGGGGCCAACGTCCTGACTTTC
TRBV18	NA	15	NA	TRBJ2-1	CASSRYGSGRDEQFF	TGTGCCAGCTCACGATACGGGAGCGGACGCGATGAGCAGTTCTTC
TRBV9	NA	15	NA	TRBJ2-1	CASSYGLEMYNEQFF	TGTGCCAGCAGCTACGGACTGGAGATGTACAATGAGCAGTTCTTC
TRBV21-1	few	19	NA	TRBJ2-1	CASSKDNLVLAGGKGEQFF	TGTGCCAGCAGCAAAGACAATTTGGTTCTAGCGGGAGGGAAGGGTGAGCAGTTCTTC
TRBV6-5	NA	13	NA	TRBJ2-1	CAVSESSYNEQFF	TGTGCCGTTTCCGAGAGCTCCTACAATGAGCAGTTCTTC
TRBV7-9	few	13	NA	TRBJ1-2	CASSLLSGSGYTF	TGTGCCAGCAGCCTTCTTTCAGGCTCTGGCTACACCTTC
TRBV6-4	NA	15	TRBD2	TRBJ2-1	CASSELAGAYNEQFF	TGTGCCAGCAGTGAATTAGCGGGCGCCTACAATGAGCAGTTCTTC
TRBV11-2	once	15	TRBD1	TRBJ2-7	CASSLTNRGDYEQYF	TGTGCCAGCAGCCTTACTAACAGGGGGGACTACGAGCAGTACTTC
TRBV21-1	NA	14	NA	TRBJ1-5	CASSKGGDRGPQHF	TGTGCCAGCAGCAAAGGGGGGGACAGGGGACCCCAGCATTTT
TRBV6-1	NA	13	NA	TRBJ2-2	CASASGDTGELFF	TGTGCCAGCGCGTCAGGGGACACCGGGGAGCTGTTTTTT
TRBV9	once	17	TRBD2	TRBJ2-1	CASSPAWGGSSYNEQFF	TGTGCCAGCAGCCCGGCGTGGGGCGGGAGCTCCTACAATGAGCAGTTCTTC
TRBV27	NA	15	TRBD1	TRBJ2-1	CASSFPGQGANEQFF	TGTGCCAGCAGTTTTCCGGGACAGGGGGCAAATGAGCAGTTCTTC
TRBV25-1	NA	17	NA	TRBJ2-2	CASSESFDSHYTGELFF	TGTGCCAGCAGTGAATCGTTCGATTCTCACTACACCGGGGAGCTGTTTTTT
TRBV6-1	NA	14	NA	TRBJ2-7	CASSELGQKYEQYF	TGTGCCAGCAGTGAGTTGGGACAAAAGTACGAGCAGTACTTC
TRBV7-9	NA	14	NA	TRBJ2-7	CASQIEGREEEQYF	TGTGCCAGCCAAATAGAGGGGCGGGAAGAAGAGCAGTACTTC
TRBV5-1	NA	16	TRBD1	TRBJ2-7	CASSPHPGQIFYEQYF	TGCGCCAGCAGCCCGCACCCGGGACAGATTTTCTACGAGCAGTACTTC
TRBV4-1	NA	13	NA	TRBJ1-2	CASSQERDRVYTF	TGCGCCAGCAGCCAAGAGAGAGACAGAGTTTACACCTTC
TRBV30	few	13	TRBD1	TRBJ1-5	CAWSGQVDQPQHF	TGTGCCTGGAGCGGACAGGTTGATCAGCCCCAGCATTTT
TRBV7-2	NA	14	TRBD2	TRBJ2-1	CASSSRAGEGEQFF	TGTGCCAGCAGCTCTCGAGCGGGAGAGGGTGAGCAGTTCTTC
TRBV28	NA	18	TRBD2	TRBJ2-3	CASSSGTSGSRSTDTQYF	TGTGCCAGCAGCTCCGGGACTAGCGGGAGTCGAAGCACAGATACGCAGTATTTT
TRBV19	NA	17	TRBD1	TRBJ2-7	CASSTATGETYSYEQYF	TGTGCCAGTAGTACTGCTACAGGGGAGACCTACTCCTACGAGCAGTACTTC
TRBV9	NA	15	TRBD2	TRBJ2-5	CASGILAGGGETQYF	TGTGCCAGCGGGATCCTAGCGGGCGGGGGCGAGACCCAGTACTTC
TRBV5-1	NA	17	TRBD2	TRBJ2-5	CASSLILAGERIETQYF	TGCGCCAGCAGCTTGATACTAGCGGGAGAGAGGATTGAGACCCAGTACTTC
TRBV27	NA	16	TRBD2	TRBJ2-3	CASSPPGLAGRDTQYF	TGTGCCAGCAGCCCGCCCGGACTAGCGGGCCGAGATACGCAGTATTTT